This TCR beta chain was sequenced during a study of T cell repertoires in cytomegalovirus infection (dated by TCRdb to the late 2010s). About the full investigation: Because public TCR beta signatures pointed to carriage of CMV infection together with the matching HLA type, the HLA type of each donor mattered for the analysis. Broader findings and caveats from the paper: Cumulative frequency of public TCR beta family members discriminated carriers of CMV infection plus the relevant HLA type in this cohort and an independent roughly 330-donor cohort. The ex vivo response was dominated by HLA-C-restricted CMV-specific TCR beta clonotypes, which also provided the single most frequent clonotype in two of eight donors.

This sample was sequenced with an Illumina HiSeq 1500. The public reads were reprocessed in TCRdb via fastp at Q25 and MiXCR, keeping in-frame beta chains. Under each unique CDR3 protein, matching rows form one entry showing the most common genes and DNA. This sample is represented by approximately 170,000 distinct CDR3 sequences; approximately 14% of them were singletons. Around 27% of the sample rests with the top ten. This clonotype was observed at least ten times. No cognate antigen has been identified for it. There are no base qualities to consult, and no much larger clone falls within one base. CDR1 and CDR2 (SGHTA, FQGNSA) derive from the germline V gene. The CDR3 has 15 amino acids, counting the end cysteine and phenylalanine. Only the CDR3 part of the read is kept: 45 bases, read in frame from the first base. The germline V end is reduced by 5 bases and the J end by 3 bases; junction bases left unmatched: 5.

This receptor chain uses TRBV7-2 and TRBJ2-3, with TRBD1 identical over 10 junction bases. This TCR was recovered from a human donor in good health (CMV status not recorded). Some clones in this sample may be carry-over from other donors' samples. Sample: PBMCs. CDR3 reads: CASSTRTGGTDTQYF. The DNA sequence follows: TGTGCCAGCAGCACCCGGACAGGGGGGACAGATACGCAGTATTTT.